Below are 22 T cell receptor beta chains sequenced from a single sample in a study of CD8 T cells in ankylosing spondylitis. A single record per CDR3 protein comes from TCRdb applying MiXCR to the 5' RACE reads. The table has 470,000 or so distinct CDR3 sequences, roughly a quarter seen once. Which antigens these TCRs recognize remains unknown. Whole-study results and caveats: Characteristic, it appeared, of ankylosing spondylitis blood was a TCR beta motif of roughly eight highly homologous variants.

Source material: blood, either unsorted or a sorted T cell fraction (not recorded which). The source of these receptors is a male donor with ankylosing spondylitis.

In its sample, this clonotype was seen a few times. The chain recombines TRBV5-1 with TRBJ2-1, with D perhaps matching TRBD2 (5 bases). The germline CDR1 and CDR2 sequences are SGHRS and YFSETQ. The CDR3 consists of 14 residues. V was cut by 0 bases and J by 8 bases, with 12 bases left in between. The CDR3 DNA reads TGCGCCAGCAGCTTGGAGGACTTTAGGCATGAGCAGTTCTTC. Encoded protein: CASSLEDFRHEQFF.

The gene calls are TRBV5-1 and TRBJ2-7; D may be TRBD2 (6 bases). This CDR3 spans 17 amino acids. V lost 6 bases and J lost 1, with 23 bases in between. Germline assignment: CDR1 SGHRS and CDR2 YFSETQ. CDR3 DNA sequence: TGCGCCAGCACACTGGGCGTGCCGGGAGTAGTGTCCTACGAGCAGTACTTC. Protein sequence: CASTLGVPGVVSYEQYF.

The V gene is TRBV27, the J gene TRBJ2-7; D not certain. V was trimmed by 6 bases and J by 1 base, leaving 13 bases between them. Germline CDR1 reads MNHEY; CDR2 reads SMNVEV (reference sequence). This CDR3 is 14 amino acids long. CDR3: CASRDRAQSYEQYV. The CDR3 DNA reads TGTGCCAGCAGGGACCGGGCCCAATCCTACGAGCAGTACGTC.

The gene calls are TRBV5-1 and TRBJ1-2; tentative D call: TRBD1 (5 bases). Trimming removed 5 bases at V and 6 bases at J, with 20 bases between. The CDR3 has 15 amino acids. CDR1 is SGHRS, CDR2 YFSETQ, per germline. The CDR3 loop is CASRGGLTEVHGYTF. Written as DNA, the CDR3 is TGCGCCAGCAGGGGTGGATTGACAGAGGTCCATGGCTACACCTTC.

V usage is TRBV7-8 and J usage is TRBJ1-4, with D possibly TRBD1 on 5 matching bases. The CDR3 consists of 16 residues. CDR1 and CDR2 (germline): SGHVS, FQNEAQ. V dropped 5 bases and J dropped 8 bases, with 21 bases sitting between them. The CDR3 spells CASSPKVQGFGEKLFF. As DNA, the CDR3 is TGTGCCAGCAGCCCGAAAGTCCAGGGATTCGGGGAAAAACTGTTTTTT.

This clonotype has only a few counts. The rearrangement joins TRBV2 to TRBJ2-1; 11 bases fit TRBD2. V lost 6 bases, J lost 7 bases, and 11 bases stayed unmatched. The CDR3 length is 16 residues. Germline assignment: CDR1 SNHLY and CDR2 FYNNEI. As DNA, the CDR3 is TGTGCCAGCAGGTTCGCCGGGACTAGCGGCTTAAATGAGCAGTTCTTC. It translates to CASRFAGTSGLNEQFF. Looking up the rest from reference TRBV2 and TRBJ2-1 gives the full variable domain: EPEVTQTPSHQVTQMGQEVILRCVPISNHLYFYWYRQILGQKVEFLVSFYNNEISEKSEIFDDQFSVERPDGSNFTLKIRSTKLEDSAMYFCASRFAGTSGLNEQFFGPGTRLTVL.

This clonotype was observed a few times. This rearrangement joins TRBV7-9 to TRBJ2-1; 9 positions match TRBD1. The germline V gene has CDR1 SEHNR and CDR2 FQNEAQ (reference sequence). The trim removed 5 bases at V and 3 bases at J, leaving 5 bases unmatched. The CDR3 contains 15 residues. Written as DNA, the CDR3 is TGTGCCAGCAGCCCGCCGGACAGGGGCTACAATGAGCAGTTCTTC. Translating gives CASSPPDRGYNEQFF.

There are a few counts of this clonotype. The V and J genes are TRBV6-2 or TRBV6-3 and TRBJ1-1; tentatively, D is TRBD1 (6 bases). Per germline, CDR1 MNHEY and CDR2 SVGEGT. The CDR3 spans 13 residues. Trimming stripped 7 bases from V and 5 bases from J, with 14 bases between. The CDR3 bases are TGTGCCAGCACCGCCGGACAGTCAACTGAAGCTTTCTTT. Protein product: CASTAGQSTEAFF.

This chain links TRBV3-1 with TRBJ1-5; weak D call: TRBD1 (5 bases). The CDR3 is 18 amino acids. The V end lost 1 base, the J end lost 2 bases, and 18 bases lay between the germline ends. The germline V gene has CDR1 LGHDT and CDR2 YNNKEL (reference sequence). The CDR3 DNA is TGTGCCAGCAGCCAAGGACTCCTGGGGGAAGGGGGCAATCAGCCCCAGCATTTT. Amino acid sequence: CASSQGLLGEGGNQPQHF.

This sequence joins TRBV5-1 and TRBJ2-1; 12 nucleotides align to TRBD1. Per the germline V gene, CDR1 is SGHRS and CDR2 is YFSETQ. CDR3 length: 15 residues. The J segment lost 9 bases and the V segment lost 3 bases, leaving 7 bases of the junction unmatched. As DNA, the CDR3 is TGCGCCAGCAGCTGGGGACAGGGGGCTCTTAGTGAGCAGTTCTTC. It codes for CASSWGQGALSEQFF.

This clonotype was observed at least ten times. V and J are TRBV24-1 and TRBJ2-7, with 8 bases fitting TRBD2. The germline V gene encodes CDR1 KGHDR and CDR2 SFDVKD. The CDR3 is made up of 15 amino acids. The V gene end was trimmed by 4 bases and the J gene end by 7 bases; junction bases not matched to a gene: 11. As DNA, the CDR3 is TGTGCCACCAGTGACCCGACCGGGGGGGGGCAAGAGCAGTACTTC. Translated, it gives CATSDPTGGGQEQYF.

This rearrangement joins TRBV10-3 to TRBJ1-2, with D tentatively TRBD1 (6 bases). CDR3 length: 14 amino acids. Germline loops: CDR1 ENHRY, CDR2 SYGVKD. The germline V and J ends were trimmed by 4 bases and 4 bases, with 13 bases remaining between them. Here the CDR3 DNA reads TGTGCCATCAGTGGCGTGGACAGCTCCTATGGCTACACCTTC. This sequence encodes CAISGVDSSYGYTF.

V usage is TRBV11-3 and J usage is TRBJ2-1; 12 positions match TRBD2. V shed 5 bases and J 7 bases; nucleotides not matched to a gene: 12. The CDR3 is 17 residues long. CDR1 and CDR2 (germline): SGHNT, YENEEA. CDR3 in DNA: TGTGCCAGCAGCGAGACTAGCGGGAGCTTCCCGGGGAATGAGCAGTTCTTC. It specifies CASSETSGSFPGNEQFF. Supplemented by reference TRBV11-3 and TRBJ2-1, the full variable domain reads EAGVVQSPRYKIIEKKQPVAFWCNPISGHNTLYWYLQNLGQGPELLIRYENEEAVDDSQLPKDRFSAERLKGVDSTLKIQPAELGDSAVYLCASSETSGSFPGNEQFFGPGTRLTVL.

The table lists this clonotype with a few counts. This chain joins TRBV9 and TRBJ1-1, with unresolved D. V was clipped by 3 bases and J by 4 bases, with 10 bases between them. Germline V gene sequence: CDR1 SGDLS, CDR2 YYNGEE. The CDR3 is 13 residues long. In DNA, the CDR3 is TGTGCCAGCAGCGGAAGTGTGGGCACTGAAGCTTTCTTT. Translation: CASSGSVGTEAFF.

The rearrangement uses TRBV12-3 or TRBV12-4 and TRBJ1-6, with 7 bases fitting TRBD1. The CDR3 is 16 residues long. V shed 11 bases, J shed 0 bases, and the junction held 10 bases outside the gene matches. The CDR3 DNA follows: TGTGCCTCGAGGGGAGGGGACAGCTCCTATAATTCACCCCTCCACTTT. As protein: CASRGGDSSYNSPLHF.

The chain carries TRBV20-1 and TRBJ2-5, with 8 positions matching TRBD2. The length of the CDR3 is 14 residues. Trimming removed 4 bases from V and 2 bases from J; junction bases left unmatched: 6. CDR1 is DFQATT, CDR2 SNEGSKA, per germline (reference sequence). The CDR3 region has the DNA TGCAGTGCTATTATAGCGGGACGGCAAGAGACCCAGTACTTC. It translates to CSAIIAGRQETQYF.

The chain uses TRBV5-1 and TRBJ2-5; D may match TRBD1 or TRBD2 (5 bases each). This CDR3 is 13 amino acids long. Deletions cut 1 base from V and 4 bases from J, with 8 bases between. Germline V lookup: CDR1 SGHRS, CDR2 YFSETQ. The CDR3 region is CASSLYGTETQYF. CDR3 coding DNA: TGCGCCAGCAGCTTGTATGGGACAGAGACCCAGTACTTC.

In its sample, this clonotype was seen a few times. CDR3 sequence: CSARARPVATNEKLFF. In DNA, the CDR3 is TGCAGTGCTAGGGCAAGGCCCGTCGCAACTAATGAAAAACTGTTTTTT. This chain joins TRBV20-1 and TRBJ1-4; D is unresolved. Germline V gene lookup returns CDR1 DFQATT and CDR2 SNEGSKA (reference sequence). This CDR3 has 16 residues. V lost 3 bases and J lost 0, with 14 bases in between.

This clonotype was found once. The J gene is TRBJ1-2, the V gene TRBV7-9; D unresolved. The CDR3 is 13 amino acids. V was trimmed by 5 bases and J by 6 bases, leaving 13 bases between them. In germline, CDR1 is SEHNR, CDR2 FQNEAQ (reference sequence). For the CDR3, the DNA is TGTGCCAGCAGCCCGTACGAGCTTAATGGCTACACCTTC. It codes for CASSPYELNGYTF.

The chain recombines TRBV7-9 with TRBJ2-3; D uncertain. This CDR3 is 14 amino acids long. Trimming left V 4 bases short and J 1 base short, with 9 bases between. Germline CDR1 reads SEHNR; CDR2 reads FQNEAQ (reference sequence). The DNA for the CDR3 is TGTGCCAGCAGCTCCCTACGGGGCACAGATACGCAGTATTTT. Protein product: CASSSLRGTDTQYF.

This sequence joins TRBV20-1 and TRBJ2-5; 7 bases map to TRBD2. With V trimmed by 6 bases and J by 2 bases, 9 bases remained unmatched. Germline V gene sequence: CDR1 DFQATT, CDR2 SNEGSKA (reference sequence). The CDR3 spans 14 residues. This chain's CDR3 is CSAKGTTAQETQYF. The CDR3 DNA follows: TGCAGTGCAAAAGGGACTACTGCTCAAGAGACCCAGTACTTC.

This clonotype was counted only a few times. The V call is TRBV5-1, the J call TRBJ1-2; D gene ambiguous. Trimming removed 0 bases at V and 3 bases at J, with 9 bases between. Germline V gives CDR1 SGHRS, CDR2 YFSETQ. CDR3 length: 14 amino acids. The CDR3 bases are TGCGCCAGCAGCTTGGCCCCGGAGGACTATGGCTACACCTTC. Protein product: CASSLAPEDYGYTF.